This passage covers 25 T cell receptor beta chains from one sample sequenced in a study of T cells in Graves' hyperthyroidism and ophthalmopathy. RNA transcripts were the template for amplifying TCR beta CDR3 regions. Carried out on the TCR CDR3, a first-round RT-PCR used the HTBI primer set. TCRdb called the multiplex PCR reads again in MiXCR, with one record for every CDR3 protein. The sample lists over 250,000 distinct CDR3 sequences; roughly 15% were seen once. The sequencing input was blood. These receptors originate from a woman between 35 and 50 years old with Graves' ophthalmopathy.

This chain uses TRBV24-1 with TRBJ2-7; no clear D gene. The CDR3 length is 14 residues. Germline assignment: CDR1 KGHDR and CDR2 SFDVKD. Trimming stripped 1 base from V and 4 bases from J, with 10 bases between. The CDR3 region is CATSDFGQPYEQYF. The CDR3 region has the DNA TGTGCCACCAGTGATTTCGGGCAGCCATACGAGCAGTACTTC.

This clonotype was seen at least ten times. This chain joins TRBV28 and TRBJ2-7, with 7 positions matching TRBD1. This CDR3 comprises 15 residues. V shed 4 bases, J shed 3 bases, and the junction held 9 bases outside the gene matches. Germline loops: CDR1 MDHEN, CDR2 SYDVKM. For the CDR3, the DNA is TGTGCCAGCAGTTCCCTCCGGACAGGTGGCTACGAGCAGTACTTC. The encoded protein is CASSSLRTGGYEQYF.

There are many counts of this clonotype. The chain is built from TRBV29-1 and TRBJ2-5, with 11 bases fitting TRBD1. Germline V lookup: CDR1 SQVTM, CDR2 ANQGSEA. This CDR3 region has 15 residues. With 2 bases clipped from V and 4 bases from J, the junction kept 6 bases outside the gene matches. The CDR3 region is CSVELGQGAGETQYF. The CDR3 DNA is TGCAGCGTTGAACTTGGACAGGGGGCGGGAGAGACCCAGTACTTC.

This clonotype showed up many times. In DNA, the CDR3 is TGCAGCGCCTCGGTGAACTATGGCTACACCTTC. Translating gives CSASVNYGYTF. V gene TRBV29-1 combines with J gene TRBJ1-2; D gene unclear. The CDR3 is 11 residues long. The germline gives CDR1 SQVTM, CDR2 ANQGSEA. Trimming shortened V by 7 bases and J by 2 bases, and 8 bases separated the two germline ends.

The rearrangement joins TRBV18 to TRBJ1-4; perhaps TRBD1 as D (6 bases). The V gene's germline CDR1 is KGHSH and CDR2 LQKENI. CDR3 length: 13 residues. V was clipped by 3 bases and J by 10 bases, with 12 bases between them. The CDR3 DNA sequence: TGTGCCAGCTCACCGGAGACAGGAGGAAAACTGTTTTTT. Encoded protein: CASSPETGGKLFF.

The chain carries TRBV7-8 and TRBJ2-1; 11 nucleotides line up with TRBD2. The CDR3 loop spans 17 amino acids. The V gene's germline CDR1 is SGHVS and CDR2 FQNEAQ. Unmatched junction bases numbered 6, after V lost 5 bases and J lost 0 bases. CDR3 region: CASSPVAGGFSYNEQFF. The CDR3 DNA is TGTGCCAGCAGCCCAGTAGCGGGGGGGTTCTCCTACAATGAGCAGTTCTTC.

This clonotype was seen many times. For the CDR3, the DNA is TGTGCCAGTAGACATTGGACAGGGGGCAATTCGGCAGATACGCAGTATTTT. Amino acid sequence: CASRHWTGGNSADTQYF. The chain uses TRBV12-3 or TRBV12-4 and TRBJ2-3; 11 nucleotides agree with TRBD1. The CDR3 is 17 amino acids. The V gene end was trimmed by 9 bases and the J gene end by 4 bases; junction bases not matched to a gene: 15.

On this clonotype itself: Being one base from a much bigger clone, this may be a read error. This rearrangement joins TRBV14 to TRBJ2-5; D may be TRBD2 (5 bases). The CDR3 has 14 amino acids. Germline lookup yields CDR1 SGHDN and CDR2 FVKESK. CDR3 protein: CASSQALDQEAQYF. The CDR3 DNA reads TGTGCCAGCAGCCAAGCACTAGATCAAGAGGCCCAGTACTTC.

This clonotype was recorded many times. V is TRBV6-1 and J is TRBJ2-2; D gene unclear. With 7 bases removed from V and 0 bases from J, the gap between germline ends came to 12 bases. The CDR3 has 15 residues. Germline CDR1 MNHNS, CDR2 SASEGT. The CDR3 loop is CASTLVGTNTGELFF. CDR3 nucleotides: TGTGCCAGCACCCTAGTGGGAACGAACACCGGGGAGCTGTTTTTT.

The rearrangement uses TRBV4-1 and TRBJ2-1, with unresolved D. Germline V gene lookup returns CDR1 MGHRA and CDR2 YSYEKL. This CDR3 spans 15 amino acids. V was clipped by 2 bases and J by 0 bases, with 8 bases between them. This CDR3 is CASSQRTDSYNEQFF. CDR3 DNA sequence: TGCGCCAGCAGCCAACGGACCGACTCCTACAATGAGCAGTTCTTC.

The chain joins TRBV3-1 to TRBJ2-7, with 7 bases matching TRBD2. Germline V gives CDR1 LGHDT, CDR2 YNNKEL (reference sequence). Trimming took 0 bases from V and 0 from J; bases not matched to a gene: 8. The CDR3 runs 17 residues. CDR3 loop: CASSQDSVAGFSYEQYF. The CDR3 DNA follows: TGTGCCAGCAGCCAAGATTCGGTAGCGGGCTTCTCCTACGAGCAGTACTTC.

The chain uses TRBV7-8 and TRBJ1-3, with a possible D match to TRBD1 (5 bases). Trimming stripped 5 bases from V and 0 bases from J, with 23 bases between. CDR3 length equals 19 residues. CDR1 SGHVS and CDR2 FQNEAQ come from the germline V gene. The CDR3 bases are TGTGCCAGCAGCCCTCAGACAGTCTCACACAGAATCTCTGGAAACACCATATATTTT. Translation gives CASSPQTVSHRISGNTIYF. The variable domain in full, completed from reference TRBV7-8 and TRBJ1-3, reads GAGVSQSPRYKVAKRGQDVALRCDPISGHVSLFWYQQALGQGPEFLTYFQNEAQLDKSGLPSDRFFAERPEGSVSTLKIQRTQQEDSAVYLCASSPQTVSHRISGNTIYFGEGSWLTVV.

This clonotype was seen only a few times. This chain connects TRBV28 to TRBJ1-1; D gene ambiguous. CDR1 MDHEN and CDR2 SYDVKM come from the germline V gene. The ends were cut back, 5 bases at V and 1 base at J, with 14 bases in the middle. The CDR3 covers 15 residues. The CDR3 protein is CASSQTKGKNTEAFF. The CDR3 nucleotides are TGTGCCAGCAGTCAGACAAAAGGGAAGAACACTGAAGCTTTCTTT.

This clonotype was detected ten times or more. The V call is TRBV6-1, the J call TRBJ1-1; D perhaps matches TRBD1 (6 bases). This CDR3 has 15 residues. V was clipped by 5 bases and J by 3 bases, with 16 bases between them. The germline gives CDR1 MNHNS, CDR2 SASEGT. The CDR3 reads CASSSPAGVDTEAFF. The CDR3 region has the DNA TGTGCCAGCAGTTCTCCTGCAGGGGTGGACACTGAAGCTTTCTTT.

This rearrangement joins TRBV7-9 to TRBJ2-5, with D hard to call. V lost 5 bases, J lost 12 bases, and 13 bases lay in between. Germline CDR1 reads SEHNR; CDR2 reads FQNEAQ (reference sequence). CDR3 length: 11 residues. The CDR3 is CASSLDGREYF. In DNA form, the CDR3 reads TGTGCCAGCAGCCTGGACGGACGGGAGTACTTC.

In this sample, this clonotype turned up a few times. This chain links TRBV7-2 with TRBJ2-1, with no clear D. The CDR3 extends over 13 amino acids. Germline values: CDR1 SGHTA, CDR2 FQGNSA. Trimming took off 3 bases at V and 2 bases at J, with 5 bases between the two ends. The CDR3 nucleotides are TGTGCCAGCAGCTTCTTTACCTACAATGAGCAGTTCTTC. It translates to CASSFFTYNEQFF.

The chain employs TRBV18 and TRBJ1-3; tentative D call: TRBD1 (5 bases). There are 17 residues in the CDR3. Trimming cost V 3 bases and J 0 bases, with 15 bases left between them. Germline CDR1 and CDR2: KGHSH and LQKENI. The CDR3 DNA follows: TGTGCCAGCTCACCTTTCGGAGGACACATCTCTGGAAACACCATATATTTT. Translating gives CASSPFGGHISGNTIYF.

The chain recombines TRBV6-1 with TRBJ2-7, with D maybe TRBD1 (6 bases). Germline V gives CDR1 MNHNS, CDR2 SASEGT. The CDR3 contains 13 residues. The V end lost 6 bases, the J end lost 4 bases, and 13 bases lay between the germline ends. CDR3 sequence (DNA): TGTGCCAGCAGAGCCGGGACAATTTACGAGCAGTACTTC. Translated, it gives CASRAGTIYEQYF.

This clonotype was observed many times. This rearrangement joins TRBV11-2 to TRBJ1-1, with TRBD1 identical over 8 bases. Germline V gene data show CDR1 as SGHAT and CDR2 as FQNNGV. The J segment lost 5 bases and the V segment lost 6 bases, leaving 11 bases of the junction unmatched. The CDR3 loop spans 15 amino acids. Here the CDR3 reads CASRPLRTGRTEAFF. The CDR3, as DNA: TGTGCCAGCAGACCGCTGCGGACAGGGAGGACTGAAGCTTTCTTT.

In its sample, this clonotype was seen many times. CDR3 nucleotide sequence: TGTGCCAGCAGAGCCGGACAGGGTGAAGCTTTCTTT. Residues: CASRAGQGEAFF. The V and J genes are TRBV6-1 and TRBJ1-1; 8 nucleotides line up with TRBD1. V dropped 6 bases and J dropped 7; count of bases not matched to a gene: 4. The germline gives CDR1 MNHNS, CDR2 SASEGT. CDR3 size: 12 residues.

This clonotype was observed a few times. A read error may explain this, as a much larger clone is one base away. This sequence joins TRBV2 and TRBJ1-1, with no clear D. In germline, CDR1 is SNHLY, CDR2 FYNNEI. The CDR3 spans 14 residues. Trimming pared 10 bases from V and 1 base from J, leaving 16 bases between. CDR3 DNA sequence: TGTGCCAACCGCAGTGTTTCTAGGAACACTGAAGCTTTCTTT. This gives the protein CANRSVSRNTEAFF.

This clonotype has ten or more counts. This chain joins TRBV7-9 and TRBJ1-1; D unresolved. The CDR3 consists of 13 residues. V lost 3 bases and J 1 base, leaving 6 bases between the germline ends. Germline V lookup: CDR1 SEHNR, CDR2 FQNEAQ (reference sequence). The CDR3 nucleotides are TGTGCCAGCAGCTTTTCGCAGAACACTGAAGCTTTCTTT. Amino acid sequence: CASSFSQNTEAFF. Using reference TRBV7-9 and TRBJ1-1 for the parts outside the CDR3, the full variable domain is DTGVSQNPRHKITKRGQNVTFRCDPISEHNRLYWYRQTLGQGPEFLTYFQNEAQLEKSRLLSDRFSAERPKGSFSTLEIQRTEQGDSAMYLCASSFSQNTEAFFGQGTRLTVV.

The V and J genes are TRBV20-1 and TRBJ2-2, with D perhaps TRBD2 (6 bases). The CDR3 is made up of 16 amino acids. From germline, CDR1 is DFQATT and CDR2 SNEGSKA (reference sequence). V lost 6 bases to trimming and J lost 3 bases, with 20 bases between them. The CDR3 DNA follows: TGCAGTGCCGGGCCTGGGGGTCGGGGGTACACCGGGGAGCTGTTTTTT. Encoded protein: CSAGPGGRGYTGELFF.

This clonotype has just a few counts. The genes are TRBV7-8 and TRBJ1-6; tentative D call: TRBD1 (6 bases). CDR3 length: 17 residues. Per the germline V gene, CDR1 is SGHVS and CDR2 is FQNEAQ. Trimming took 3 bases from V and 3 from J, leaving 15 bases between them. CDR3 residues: CASSFLVGGGYNSPLHF. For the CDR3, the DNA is TGTGCCAGCAGCTTTCTCGTCGGAGGGGGCTATAATTCACCCCTCCACTTT.

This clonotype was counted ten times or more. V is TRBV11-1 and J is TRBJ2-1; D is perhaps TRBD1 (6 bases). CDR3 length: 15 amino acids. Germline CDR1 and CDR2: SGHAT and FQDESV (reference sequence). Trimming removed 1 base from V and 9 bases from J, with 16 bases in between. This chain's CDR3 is CASSLDARGLGEQFF. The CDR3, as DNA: TGTGCCAGCAGCTTAGACGCCAGGGGCTTGGGTGAGCAGTTCTTC.